This T cell receptor (beta chain) was retrieved from a study of blood T cells in healthy people across ages. The study, taken as a whole, reports: Without sorted subsets, naive and antigen-experienced compartments could not be conclusively compared.

With a J-beta primer mix and a sample-barcoded 5' primer, a second PCR ran roughly 6 to 12 cycles. TCRdb passed the 5' RACE reads through MiXCR, listing each CDR3 protein once. The sample has 1.5 million to 2 million distinct CDR3 sequences; around 35% are singletons. This clonotype has just a few counts. What it binds is not known. This CDR3 region has 16 residues. The trim removed 1 base at V and 8 bases at J, leaving 4 bases unmatched. The sequenced material came from blood. The V call is TRBV12-3 or TRBV12-4, the J call TRBJ2-1, with 14 nucleotides matching TRBD2. This TCR was sampled from a woman aged 25 to 39 in good health. The CDR3 loop is CASSLGLAGGRDEQFF. The CDR3 DNA sequence: TGTGCCAGCAGTTTAGGACTAGCGGGAGGGAGGGATGAGCAGTTCTTC.